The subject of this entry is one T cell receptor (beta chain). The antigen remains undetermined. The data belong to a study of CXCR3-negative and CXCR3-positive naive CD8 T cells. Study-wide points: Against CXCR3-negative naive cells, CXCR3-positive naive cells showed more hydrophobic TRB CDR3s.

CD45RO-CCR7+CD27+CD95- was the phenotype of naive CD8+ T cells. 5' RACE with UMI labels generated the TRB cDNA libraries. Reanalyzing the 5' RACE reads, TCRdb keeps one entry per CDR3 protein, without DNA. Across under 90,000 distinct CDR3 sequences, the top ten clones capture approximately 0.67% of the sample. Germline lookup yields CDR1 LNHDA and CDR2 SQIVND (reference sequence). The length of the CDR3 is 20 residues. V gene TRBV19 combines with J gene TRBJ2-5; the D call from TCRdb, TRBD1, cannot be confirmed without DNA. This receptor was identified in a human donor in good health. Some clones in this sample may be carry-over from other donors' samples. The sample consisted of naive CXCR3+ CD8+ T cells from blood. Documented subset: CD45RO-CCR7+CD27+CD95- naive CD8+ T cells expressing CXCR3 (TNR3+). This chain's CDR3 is CASSTPALGTGASDQETQYF.